The rows below give T cell receptor beta chains drawn from one sample of a study of CD8 T cells in ankylosing spondylitis. TCRdb independently ran MiXCR on the 5' RACE reads; one entry per CDR3 protein. The sample has about 500,000 distinct CDR3 sequences; about 13% are singletons. Specimen: blood, either unsorted or a sorted T cell fraction (not recorded which). These receptors came from a male donor with ankylosing spondylitis. Each CDR3 is given with its conserved first and last residue. A D gene is named only where the DNA matches it firmly. Clone size appears in some rows only: once, few, many, or a class for an expanded clone.

d_call	j_call	clone_size	v_call	cdr3_nt	cdr3_aa
TRBD2	TRBJ2-3	.	TRBV20-1	TGCAGTGCTAGACCCCTACTAGCGGGCGACCTAGGGGATACGCAGTATTTT	CSARPLLAGDLGDTQYF
.	TRBJ2-1	.	TRBV12-3/TRBV12-4	TGTGCCAGCAGTTTACGAGCGCACTCCTACAATGAGCAGTTCTTC	CASSLRAHSYNEQFF
TRBD2	TRBJ2-1	.	TRBV3-1	TGTGCCAGCAGCCAACCCCTCGGGACTAGCGGGATAGGAGAGCAGTTCTTC	CASSQPLGTSGIGEQFF
.	TRBJ1-5	many	TRBV5-1	TGCGCCAGCAGCTTGGATTACAGGGCCAGCAATCAGCCCCAGCATTTT	CASSLDYRASNQPQHF
.	TRBJ1-3	few	TRBV20-1	TGCAGTGCTAGAATGGGGCCCCCTTATTACTCTGGAAACACCATATATTTT	CSARMGPPYYSGNTIYF
.	TRBJ2-1	.	TRBV3-1	TGTGCCAGCAGCCAAGTCCAGGGGCGGGAGAATGAGCAGTTCTTC	CASSQVQGRENEQFF
.	TRBJ1-1	few	TRBV20-1	TGCAGTGCTAGTCAGTCGAGGGGTTTCTTT	CSASQSRGFF
TRBD1	TRBJ2-1	.	TRBV7-2	TGTGCCAGCAGGGGACAGGGTAATGCCTACAATGAGCAGTTCTTC	CASRGQGNAYNEQFF
.	TRBJ2-2	.	TRBV6-1	TGTGGACGGGATCTCTTGAACACCGGGGAGCTGTTTTTT	CGRDLLNTGELFF
TRBD2	TRBJ2-3	many	TRBV5-1	TGCGCCAGCAGCTTGGAACGAGCGGGAGGGCTTGATACGCAGTATTTT	CASSLERAGGLDTQYF
TRBD2	TRBJ2-5	.	TRBV15	TGTGCCACCAGCATCCCGTTAGTTAGCGGGAGTGAGACCCAGTACTTC	CATSIPLVSGSETQYF
.	TRBJ1-6	many	TRBV7-2	TGTGCCAGCAGCTTAGATCCCTCACCCCTCCACTTT	CASSLDPSPLHF
.	TRBJ2-2	few	TRBV7-8	TGTGCCAGCAGCTTAGCGAGGATCTCTACCGGGGAGCTGTTTTTT	CASSLARISTGELFF
TRBD2	TRBJ2-3	many	TRBV20-1	TGCAGTGCTAGGCCCTTAGCGGGGGCTAGCACAGATACGCAGTATTTT	CSARPLAGASTDTQYF
.	TRBJ1-1	few	TRBV9	TGTGCCAGCAGCCTAGACGGGGCCGTTAACACTGAAGCTTTCTTT	CASSLDGAVNTEAFF
TRBD2	TRBJ2-2	.	TRBV5-1	TGCGCCAGCAGCCCCGGGACTAGCGGAGCCACCGGGGAGCTGTTTTTT	CASSPGTSGATGELFF
.	TRBJ2-6	.	TRBV3-1	TGTGCCAGCAGCCAAGGTTGGTTTAGGGTCTCCGGGGCCAACGTCCTGACTTTC	CASSQGWFRVSGANVLTF
TRBD1	TRBJ2-5	.	TRBV5-5	TGTGCCAGCAGCTTCTTGGGACAGGGAGGTCAAGAGACCCAGTACTTC	CASSFLGQGGQETQYF
TRBD1	TRBJ1-4	few	TRBV12-3/TRBV12-4	TGTGCCAGCAGTTCCCTGACAGGGGCGACGGAAAAACTGTTTTTT	CASSSLTGATEKLFF
TRBD1	TRBJ1-1	.	TRBV7-9	TGTGCCAGCAGTTGGGGCCGGGACAGCCCTGAAGCTTTCTTT	CASSWGRDSPEAFF
.	TRBJ2-3	few	TRBV12-3/TRBV12-4	TGTGCCAGCACCCTCAGGTTCACGGGGGGCGCAGATACGCAGTATTTT	CASTLRFTGGADTQYF
.	TRBJ1-1	few	TRBV10-3	TGTGCCATCAGTGAAGGGGCGTCCGGGGCCCTCGACGGACAGAACACTGAAGCTTTCTTT	CAISEGASGALDGQNTEAFF
TRBD1	TRBJ2-1	.	TRBV20-1	TGCAGTGCTAGGAACCCCGGGACAGGGAGCGACAATGAGCAGTTCTTC	CSARNPGTGSDNEQFF
TRBD2	TRBJ2-3	.	TRBV27	TGTGCCAGCAGTGTATTCGGGGGCGGGAGGGCCACAGATACGCAGTATTTT	CASSVFGGGRATDTQYF
.	TRBJ1-2	few	TRBV7-9	TGTGCCAGCAGCTTTTCGGACTATGGCTACACCTTC	CASSFSDYGYTF
.	TRBJ2-1	.	TRBV29-1	TGCAGCGTTGTAGACAATGAGCAGTTCTTC	CSVVDNEQFF
TRBD1	TRBJ2-2	.	TRBV5-5	TGTGCCAGCAGCTTGCGGATGGGGACAGCTACGAACACCGGGGAGCTGTTTTTT	CASSLRMGTATNTGELFF
.	TRBJ1-1	few	TRBV28	TGTGCCAGCAGTCGAACGGACAGAACGGAAGCTTTCTTT	CASSRTDRTEAFF